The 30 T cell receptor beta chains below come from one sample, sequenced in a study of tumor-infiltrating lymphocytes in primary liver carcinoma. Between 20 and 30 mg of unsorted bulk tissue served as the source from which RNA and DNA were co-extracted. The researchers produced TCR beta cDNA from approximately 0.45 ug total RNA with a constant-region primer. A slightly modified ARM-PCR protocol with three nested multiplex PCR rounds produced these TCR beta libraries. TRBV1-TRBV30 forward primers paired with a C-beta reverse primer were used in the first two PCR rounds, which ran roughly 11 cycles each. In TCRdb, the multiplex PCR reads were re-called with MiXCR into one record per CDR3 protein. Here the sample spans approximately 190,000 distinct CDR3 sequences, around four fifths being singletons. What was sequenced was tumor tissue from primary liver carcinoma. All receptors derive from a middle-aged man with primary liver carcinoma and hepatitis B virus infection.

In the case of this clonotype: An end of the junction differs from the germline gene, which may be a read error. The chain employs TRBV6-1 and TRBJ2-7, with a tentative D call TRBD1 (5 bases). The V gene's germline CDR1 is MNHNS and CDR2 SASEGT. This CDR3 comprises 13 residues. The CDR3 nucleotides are TGTGCCAGCAGTGAAGCCACAGGACGCGAGCAGCACTTC. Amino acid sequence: CASSEATGREQHF.

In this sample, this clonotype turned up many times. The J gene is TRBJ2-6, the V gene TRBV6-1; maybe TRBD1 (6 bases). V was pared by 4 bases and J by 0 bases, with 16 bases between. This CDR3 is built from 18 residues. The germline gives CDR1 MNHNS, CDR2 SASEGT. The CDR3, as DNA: TGTGCCAGCAGTGCCAGACAGGTGCGATTCTCTGGGGCCAACGTCCTGACTTTC. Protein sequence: CASSARQVRFSGANVLTF.

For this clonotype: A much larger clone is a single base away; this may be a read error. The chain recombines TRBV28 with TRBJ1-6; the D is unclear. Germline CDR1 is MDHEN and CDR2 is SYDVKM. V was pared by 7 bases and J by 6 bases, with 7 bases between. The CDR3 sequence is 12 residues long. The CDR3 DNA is TGTGCCAGCATCTTCCTTAATTCACCCCTCCACTTT. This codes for CASIFLNSPLHF.

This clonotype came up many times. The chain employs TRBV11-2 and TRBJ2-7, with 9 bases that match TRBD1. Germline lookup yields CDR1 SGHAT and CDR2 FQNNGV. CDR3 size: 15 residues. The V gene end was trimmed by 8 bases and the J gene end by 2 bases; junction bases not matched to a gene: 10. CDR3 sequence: CASSSGTGITYEQYF. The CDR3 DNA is TGTGCCAGCTCTTCCGGGACAGGGATTACCTACGAGCAGTACTTC.

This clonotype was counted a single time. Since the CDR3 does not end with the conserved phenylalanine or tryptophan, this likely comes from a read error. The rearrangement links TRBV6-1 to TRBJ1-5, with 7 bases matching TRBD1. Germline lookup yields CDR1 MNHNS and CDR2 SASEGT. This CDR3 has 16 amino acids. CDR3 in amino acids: CANSGRQGISNQLQHY. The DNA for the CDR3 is TGTGCCAACAGTGGGCGACAGGGAATTAGCAATCAGCTCCAGCATTAT.

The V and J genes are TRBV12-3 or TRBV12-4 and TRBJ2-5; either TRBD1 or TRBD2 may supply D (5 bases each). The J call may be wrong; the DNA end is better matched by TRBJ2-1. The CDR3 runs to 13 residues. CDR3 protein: CASSPVVGETQFF. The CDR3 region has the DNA TGTGCCAGCAGTCCAGTCGTGGGGGAGACTCAGTTCTTC.

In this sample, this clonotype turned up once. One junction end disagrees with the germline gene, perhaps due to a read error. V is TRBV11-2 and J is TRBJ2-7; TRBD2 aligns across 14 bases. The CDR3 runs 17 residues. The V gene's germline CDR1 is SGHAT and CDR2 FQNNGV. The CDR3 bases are TGTGCCATCAGACAAGGACTAGCGGGAGGCTGGTCCTATGAGCAGTGCTTC. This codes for CAIRQGLAGGWSYEQCF.

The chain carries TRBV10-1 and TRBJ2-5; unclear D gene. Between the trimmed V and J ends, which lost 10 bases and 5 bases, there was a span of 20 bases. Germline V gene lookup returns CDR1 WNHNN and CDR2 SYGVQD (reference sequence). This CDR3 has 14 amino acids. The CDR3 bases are TGCGCCAACACTGAAACCGTAACCTCGGAGACCCAGTACTTC. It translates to CANTETVTSETQYF.

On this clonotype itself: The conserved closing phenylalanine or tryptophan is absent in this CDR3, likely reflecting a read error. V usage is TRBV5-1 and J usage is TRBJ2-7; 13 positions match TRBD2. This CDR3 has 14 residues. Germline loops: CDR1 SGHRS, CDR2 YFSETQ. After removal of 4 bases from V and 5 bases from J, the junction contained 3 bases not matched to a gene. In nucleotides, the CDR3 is TGCGCCAGCAGCCAGACTAGCGGGAGGCACGAGCAGTACCTC. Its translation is CASSQTSGRHEQYL.

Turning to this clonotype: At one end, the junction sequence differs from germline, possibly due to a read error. CDR3 DNA: TGTGCGAGCATCCCCTCGGACGGTTTCGGTAATAATGAGCAGTTCTTC. As protein: CASIPSDGFGNNEQFF. The genes are TRBV14 and TRBJ2-1, with D unresolved. CDR3 size: 16 residues. The germline gives CDR1 SGHDN, CDR2 FVKESK.

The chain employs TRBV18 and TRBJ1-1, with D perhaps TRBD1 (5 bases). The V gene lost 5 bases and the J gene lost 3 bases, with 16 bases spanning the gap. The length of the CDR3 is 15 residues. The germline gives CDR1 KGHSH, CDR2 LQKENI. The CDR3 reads CASSAYHGGDTEAFF. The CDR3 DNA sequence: TGTGCCAGCTCAGCATATCACGGAGGGGACACTGAAGCTTTCTTT.

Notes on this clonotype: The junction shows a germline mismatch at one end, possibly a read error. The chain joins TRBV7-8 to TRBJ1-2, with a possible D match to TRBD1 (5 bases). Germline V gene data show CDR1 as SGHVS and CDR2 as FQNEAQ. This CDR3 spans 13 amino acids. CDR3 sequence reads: CASIRGRFYGYSF. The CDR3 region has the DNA TGTGCCAGCATCCGGGGACGGTTCTATGGCTACTCCTTC. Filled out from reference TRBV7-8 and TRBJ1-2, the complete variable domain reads GAGVSQSPRYKVAKRGQDVALRCDPISGHVSLFWYQQALGQGPEFLTYFQNEAQLDKSGLPSDRFFAERPEGSVSTLKIQRTQQEDSAVYLCASIRGRFYGYSFGSGTRLTVV.

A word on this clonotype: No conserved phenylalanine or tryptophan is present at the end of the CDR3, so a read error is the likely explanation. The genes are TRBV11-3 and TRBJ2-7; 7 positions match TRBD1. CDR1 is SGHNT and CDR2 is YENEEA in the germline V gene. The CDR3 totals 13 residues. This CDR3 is CASSMGQSYEQYL. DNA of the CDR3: TGTGCCAGCAGCATGGGACAGTCCTATGAGCAGTACCTC.

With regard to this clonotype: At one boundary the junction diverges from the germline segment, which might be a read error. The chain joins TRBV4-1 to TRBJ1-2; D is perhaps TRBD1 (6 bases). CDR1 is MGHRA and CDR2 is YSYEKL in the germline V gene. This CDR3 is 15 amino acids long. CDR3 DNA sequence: TGCGCCAGCATCCAAGTGGGGGACAATGACTATGGATACACCTTC. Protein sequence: CASIQVGDNDYGYTF.

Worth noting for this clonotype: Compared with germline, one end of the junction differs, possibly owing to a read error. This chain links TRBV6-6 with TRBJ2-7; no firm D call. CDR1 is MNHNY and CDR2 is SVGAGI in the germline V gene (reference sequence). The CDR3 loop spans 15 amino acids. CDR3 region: CASRYSSAVPYEQYF. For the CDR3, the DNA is TGTGCCAGCCGTTACTCGTCGGCGGTTCCCTACGAGCAGTACTTC.

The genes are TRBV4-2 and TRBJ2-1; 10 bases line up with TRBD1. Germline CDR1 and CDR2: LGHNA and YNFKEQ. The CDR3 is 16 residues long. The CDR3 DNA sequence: TGTGGCAGTAGCCACACCGGGGGACAGGGGAACAATGAGCAGTTCTTC. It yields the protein CGSSHTGGQGNNEQFF.

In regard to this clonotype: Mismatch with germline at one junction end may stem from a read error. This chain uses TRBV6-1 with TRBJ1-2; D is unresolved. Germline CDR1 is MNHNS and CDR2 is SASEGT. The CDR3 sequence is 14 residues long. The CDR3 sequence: CPSRSQIQSYGYTF. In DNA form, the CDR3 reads TGTCCCAGCAGGTCACAGATCCAAAGCTATGGCTACACCTTC.

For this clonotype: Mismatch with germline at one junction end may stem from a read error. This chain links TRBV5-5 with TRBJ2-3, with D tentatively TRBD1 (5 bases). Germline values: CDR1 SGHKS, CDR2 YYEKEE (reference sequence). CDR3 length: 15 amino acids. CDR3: CANSFMGHNTDTQYF. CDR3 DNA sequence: TGTGCCAACAGCTTCATGGGGCACAACACAGATACGCAGTATTTT.

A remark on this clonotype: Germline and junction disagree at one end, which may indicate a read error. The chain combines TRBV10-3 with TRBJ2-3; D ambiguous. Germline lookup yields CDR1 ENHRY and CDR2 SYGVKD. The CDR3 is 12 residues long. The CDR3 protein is CACGNVIDTQYF. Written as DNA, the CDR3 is TGTGCCTGTGGTAATGTGATAGATACGCAATATTTT.

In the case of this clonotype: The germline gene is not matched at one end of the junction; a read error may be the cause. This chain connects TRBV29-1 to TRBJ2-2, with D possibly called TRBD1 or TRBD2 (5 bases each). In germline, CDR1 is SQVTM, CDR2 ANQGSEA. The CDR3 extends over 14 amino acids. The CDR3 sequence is CYVLGPGPTWELFF. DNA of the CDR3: TGCTACGTCCTCGGTCCGGGACCCACCTGGGAGCTGTTTTTT.

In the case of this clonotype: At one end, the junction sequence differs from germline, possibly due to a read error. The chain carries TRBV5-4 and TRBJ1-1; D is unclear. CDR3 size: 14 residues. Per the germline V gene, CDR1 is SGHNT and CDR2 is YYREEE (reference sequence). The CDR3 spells CASSPGREGTETFF. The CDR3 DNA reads TGCGCCAGCAGCCCCGGACGGGAAGGAACTGAAACTTTCTTT.

The CDR3 bases are TGTGCCAGCAGTTCACTCCCCCTAAGCGGAGTGATAGATACGCAGTATTTT. It codes for CASSSLPLSGVIDTQYF. This chain connects TRBV6-5 to TRBJ2-3; a weak D match, TRBD2 (5 bases). Germline CDR1 reads MNHEY; CDR2 reads SVGAGI. The CDR3 spans 17 residues. Trimming pared 4 bases from V and 5 bases from J, leaving 22 bases between.

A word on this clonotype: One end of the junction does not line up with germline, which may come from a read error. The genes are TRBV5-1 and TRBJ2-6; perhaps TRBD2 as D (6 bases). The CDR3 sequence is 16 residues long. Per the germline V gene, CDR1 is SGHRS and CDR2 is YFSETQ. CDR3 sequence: CASSLDLAIGANVLTF. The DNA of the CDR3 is TGCGCCAGCAGCTTGGACCTAGCGATCGGGGCCAACGTCCTAACTTTC.

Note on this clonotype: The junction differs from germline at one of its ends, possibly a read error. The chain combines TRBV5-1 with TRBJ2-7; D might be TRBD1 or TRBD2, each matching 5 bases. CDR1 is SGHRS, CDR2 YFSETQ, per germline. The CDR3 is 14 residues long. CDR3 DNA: TGCGCCAGCAGCCCACGGGGACCACCCTACGAACAGTACTTC. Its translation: CASSPRGPPYEQYF. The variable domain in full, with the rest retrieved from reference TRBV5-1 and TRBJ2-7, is KAGVTQTPRYLIKTRGQQVTLSCSPISGHRSVSWYQQTPGQGLQFLFEYFSETQRNKGNFPGRFSGRQFSNSRSEMNVSTLELGDSALYLCASSPRGPPYEQYFGPGTRLTVT.

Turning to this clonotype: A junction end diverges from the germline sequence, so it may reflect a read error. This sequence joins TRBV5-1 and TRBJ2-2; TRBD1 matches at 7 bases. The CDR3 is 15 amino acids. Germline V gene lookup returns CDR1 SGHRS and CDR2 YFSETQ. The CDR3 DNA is TGCGCCAGCAGTGACAGGGTCCCGAACACCGGGGATCTGTCTTTT. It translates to CASSDRVPNTGDLSF.

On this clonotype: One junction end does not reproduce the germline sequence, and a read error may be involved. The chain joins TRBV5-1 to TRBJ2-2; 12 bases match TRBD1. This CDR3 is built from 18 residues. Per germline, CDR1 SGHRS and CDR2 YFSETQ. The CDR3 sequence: CACSQLPQGTGGTGELFF. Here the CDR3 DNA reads TGCGCCTGCAGCCAACTCCCCCAAGGGACAGGGGGCACCGGTGAGCTGTTTTTT. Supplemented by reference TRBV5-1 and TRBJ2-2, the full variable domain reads KAGVTQTPRYLIKTRGQQVTLSCSPISGHRSVSWYQQTPGQGLQFLFEYFSETQRNKGNFPGRFSGRQFSNSRSEMNVSTLELGDSALYLCACSQLPQGTGGTGELFFGEGSRLTVL.

The CDR3 loop is CASIPQTDSNQPQHF. CDR3 bases: TGTGCCAGTATCCCCCAGACAGATAGCAATCAGCCCCAGCATTTT. The chain carries TRBV5-6 and TRBJ1-5, with a tentative D call TRBD1 (5 bases). Trimming cost V 8 bases and J 0 bases, with 15 bases left between them. Germline V gene lookup returns CDR1 SGHDT and CDR2 YYEEEE. The CDR3 runs 15 residues.

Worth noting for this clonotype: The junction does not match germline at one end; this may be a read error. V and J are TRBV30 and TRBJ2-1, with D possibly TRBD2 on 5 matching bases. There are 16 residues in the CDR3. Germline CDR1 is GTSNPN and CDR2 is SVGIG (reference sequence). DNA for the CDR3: TGTGCCTGGATTCGAGGGTCGGACCGTCCCTACAATAAGCAGTTCTTC. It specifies CAWIRGSDRPYNKQFF.

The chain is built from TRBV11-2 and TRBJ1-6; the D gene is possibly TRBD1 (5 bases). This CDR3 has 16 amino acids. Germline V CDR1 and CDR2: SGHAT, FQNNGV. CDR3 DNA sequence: TGTATCAGCAACTTAGGGGACGACGCTTATAATTCACCCCTCCACTTT. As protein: CISNLGDDAYNSPLHF.

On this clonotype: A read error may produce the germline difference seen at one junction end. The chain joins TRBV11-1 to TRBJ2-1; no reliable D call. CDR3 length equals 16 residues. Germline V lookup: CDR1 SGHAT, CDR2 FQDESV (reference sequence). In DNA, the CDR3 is TGCGCAAGCAGCTCCTCCTCTCTCCTCTCCTACAATGAGCAGTTCTTC. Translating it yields CASSSSSLLSYNEQFF.